This T cell receptor beta chain was sequenced in a study of cytomegalovirus exposure and HLA in healthy donors. About the study: Previous work identified 95 million to 140 million unique TCR beta sequences from roughly 170 million T cells.

Study-wide results and limits: A later analysis appeared to link common viral pathogens to several of the most significant clusters.

Researchers ran the PCR with 60 Vbeta and 13 Jbeta primers. In the study's own analysis: It was a later analysis that counted around 85 million unique TCR beta chains, of which approximately 11 million were shared. Here immunoSEQ multiplex PCR was the method, and the copy in TCRdb shows in-frame clones only, minus some. From that table come the V and J calls and clone size; the DNA was used to work out D and trimming. Here the sample spans about 140,000 clones, roughly four fifths being singletons. The germline V and J ends were trimmed by 8 bases and 5 bases, with 19 bases remaining between them. CDR1 and CDR2 from the germline V gene are SNHLY and FYNNEI. The CDR3 is made up of 14 amino acids. Turning to this clone: Its specificity is not known.

The source material was PBMCs. This sequence was found in a female donor in good health and CMV-seronegative. The rearrangement links TRBV2 to TRBJ2-7; tentative D call: TRBD1 (5 bases). In DNA form, the CDR3 reads TGTGCCAGCGGTAGGGGCGGAGCTCCCCACGAGCAGTACTTC. It is translated as CASGRGGAPHEQYF. Looking up the rest from reference TRBV2 and TRBJ2-7 gives the full variable domain: EPEVTQTPSHQVTQMGQEVILRCVPISNHLYFYWYRQILGQKVEFLVSFYNNEISEKSEIFDDQFSVERPDGSNFTLKIRSTKLEDSAMYFCASGRGGAPHEQYFGPGTRLTVT.